A selection of T cell receptor beta chains follows, all from one sample in a study of CD8 T cells in Susac syndrome. TCRdb recomputed calls from the immunoSEQ multiplex PCR reads with MiXCR, one row per CDR3 protein. The table has around 69,000 distinct CDR3 sequences, around 93% seen once. What was sequenced was CD8+ T cells from PBMCs. These receptors were taken from a human donor with Susac syndrome. CDR3s include the opening cysteine and the closing phenylalanine or tryptophan. A D gene is named only where the DNA matches it firmly. Where a row states a size, it is once, few, many or the class of an expanded clone; other rows omit it.

j_gene: TRBJ2-1; v_gene: TRBV19; abundance: once; d_gene: TRBD2; CDR3nt: TGTGCCAGTAAAGGACTAGCGGGAGGGCCGGTACTGAACAATGAGCAGTTCTTC; CDR3aa: CASKGLAGGPVLNNEQFF
j_gene: TRBJ1-5; v_gene: TRBV7-9; abundance: .; d_gene: .; CDR3nt: TGTGCCAGTGATACAGGTTCAAATCAGCCCCAGCATTTT; CDR3aa: CASDTGSNQPQHF
j_gene: TRBJ1-2; v_gene: TRBV5-4; abundance: .; d_gene: .; CDR3nt: TGTGCCAGCAGCGTCGGGTACTATGGCTACACCTTC; CDR3aa: CASSVGYYGYTF
j_gene: TRBJ1-1; v_gene: TRBV7-3; abundance: .; d_gene: .; CDR3nt: TGTGCCAGCAGCGTGGGTGGGGGGAGGAACACTGAAGCTTTCTTT; CDR3aa: CASSVGGGRNTEAFF
j_gene: TRBJ2-5; v_gene: TRBV20-1; abundance: .; d_gene: TRBD2; CDR3nt: TGCAGTGCTAGAGTTGCGGGGGGGCCTCCAGAGACCCAGTACTTC; CDR3aa: CSARVAGGPPETQYF
j_gene: TRBJ2-1; v_gene: TRBV30; abundance: .; d_gene: .; CDR3nt: TGTGCCTGGAGCCCCGGCCGGGGCGATGAGCAGTTCTTC; CDR3aa: CAWSPGRGDEQFF
j_gene: TRBJ2-7; v_gene: TRBV6-6; abundance: .; d_gene: TRBD1; CDR3nt: TGTGCCAGCAGTTACCCGGGACAGGCTGCCTACGAGCAGTACTTC; CDR3aa: CASSYPGQAAYEQYF
j_gene: TRBJ2-3; v_gene: TRBV4-3; abundance: .; d_gene: .; CDR3nt: TGCGCCAGCAGCCAAGATGTCCTCGGGACCCAACAATCAAACACAGATACGCAGTATTTT; CDR3aa: CASSQDVLGTQQSNTDTQYF
j_gene: TRBJ1-6; v_gene: TRBV5-1; abundance: .; d_gene: .; CDR3nt: TGCGCCAGCAGCTTGACCGGAGACAGAATTTCACCCCTCCACTTT; CDR3aa: CASSLTGDRISPLHF
j_gene: TRBJ1-1; v_gene: TRBV5-1; abundance: .; d_gene: .; CDR3nt: TGCGCCAGCAGCTTGCCCTTCAGGGGTAAGAACACTGAAGCTTTCTTT; CDR3aa: CASSLPFRGKNTEAFF
j_gene: TRBJ2-1; v_gene: TRBV7-9; abundance: .; d_gene: .; CDR3nt: TGTGCCAGCAGCTCAGGAAGGAGGTTGGTTGCGGAGCAGTTCTTC; CDR3aa: CASSSGRRLVAEQFF
j_gene: TRBJ2-2; v_gene: TRBV7-9; abundance: .; d_gene: TRBD2; CDR3nt: TGTGCCAGCAGCTTAACTAGCGGGGCCAACACCGGGGAGCTGTTTTTT; CDR3aa: CASSLTSGANTGELFF
j_gene: TRBJ2-1; v_gene: TRBV7-9; abundance: .; d_gene: TRBD1; CDR3nt: TGTGCCAGTGGACAGGGTAGGGACGGTGAGCAGTTCTTC; CDR3aa: CASGQGRDGEQFF
j_gene: TRBJ1-1; v_gene: TRBV29-1; abundance: .; d_gene: TRBD1; CDR3nt: TGCAGCGGAAAGCGGGACAGCACTGAAGCTTTCTTT; CDR3aa: CSGKRDSTEAFF
j_gene: TRBJ1-2; v_gene: TRBV9; abundance: .; d_gene: .; CDR3nt: TGTGCCAGCGTTAAGACAGGATCGTACTATGGCTACACCTTC; CDR3aa: CASVKTGSYYGYTF
j_gene: TRBJ1-1; v_gene: TRBV27; abundance: .; d_gene: .; CDR3nt: TGTGCCAGCAGTTTCACTTACGACAGAGTCATGAACACTGAAGCTTTCTTT; CDR3aa: CASSFTYDRVMNTEAFF
j_gene: TRBJ2-2; v_gene: TRBV20-1; abundance: .; d_gene: .; CDR3nt: TGCAGTGCGCAAAAGAGGTGGGGGACGAACACCGGGGAGCTGTTTTTT; CDR3aa: CSAQKRWGTNTGELFF
j_gene: TRBJ2-7; v_gene: TRBV27; abundance: once; d_gene: TRBD2; CDR3nt: TGTGCCAGCAGTTTTGGGGCTAGCGGGAGCCGGTACGAGCAGTACTTC; CDR3aa: CASSFGASGSRYEQYF
j_gene: TRBJ2-5; v_gene: TRBV5-1; abundance: .; d_gene: .; CDR3nt: TGCGCCAGCAGGCCAGGGGGGGAGACCCAGTACTTC; CDR3aa: CASRPGGETQYF
j_gene: TRBJ2-7; v_gene: TRBV7-8; abundance: .; d_gene: .; CDR3nt: TGTGCCAGCAGCCCCAGAGGCGGGACAGAGACCTACGAGCAGTACTTC; CDR3aa: CASSPRGGTETYEQYF
j_gene: TRBJ2-2; v_gene: TRBV7-9; abundance: .; d_gene: .; CDR3nt: TGTGCCAGCAGCTTAGTAAAGACCCCAACTCTCTCCGGGGAGCTGTTTTTT; CDR3aa: CASSLVKTPTLSGELFF
j_gene: TRBJ2-3; v_gene: TRBV6-5; abundance: .; d_gene: TRBD1; CDR3nt: TGTGCCAGCAGTCGGACAGGTCCTTCAAATACGCAGTATTTT; CDR3aa: CASSRTGPSNTQYF
j_gene: TRBJ2-7; v_gene: TRBV28; abundance: .; d_gene: TRBD1; CDR3nt: TGTGCCAGCAGTTTAAACCACAAGGGACAGGACAACTACGAGCAGTACTTC; CDR3aa: CASSLNHKGQDNYEQYF
j_gene: TRBJ2-5; v_gene: TRBV28; abundance: .; d_gene: TRBD1; CDR3nt: TGTGCCAGCAGTCCCCCCAGAGGGGGCCGAGAGACCCAGTACTTC; CDR3aa: CASSPPRGGRETQYF
j_gene: TRBJ2-5; v_gene: TRBV7-8; abundance: .; d_gene: .; CDR3nt: TGTGCCAGCAGCCGCGACGAGGCTCCCGGAGAGACCCAGTACTTC; CDR3aa: CASSRDEAPGETQYF
j_gene: TRBJ1-4; v_gene: TRBV9; abundance: .; d_gene: .; CDR3nt: TGTGCCAGCAGCGTGGACAGTTCTGCAACTAATGAAAAACTGTTTTTT; CDR3aa: CASSVDSSATNEKLFF
j_gene: TRBJ2-5; v_gene: TRBV20-1; abundance: .; d_gene: TRBD2; CDR3nt: TGCAGTGCTCCCGGACTAGCGGGAGTCCGGGAGACCCAGTACTTC; CDR3aa: CSAPGLAGVRETQYF
j_gene: TRBJ1-2; v_gene: TRBV20-1; abundance: once; d_gene: .; CDR3nt: TGCAGTGCTAGCTGGCAGCCGGGTTATGGCTACACCTTC; CDR3aa: CSASWQPGYGYTF
j_gene: TRBJ2-5; v_gene: TRBV29-1; abundance: .; d_gene: .; CDR3nt: TGCAGCGTTGAAGACTTCACCCAGTACTTC; CDR3aa: CSVEDFTQYF
j_gene: TRBJ1-1; v_gene: TRBV7-2; abundance: .; d_gene: TRBD1; CDR3nt: TGTGCCAGCAGCTCTACAGGGGTTCTCGCTGAAGCTTTCTTT; CDR3aa: CASSSTGVLAEAFF
j_gene: TRBJ2-7; v_gene: TRBV29-1; abundance: .; d_gene: TRBD1; CDR3nt: TGCAGCGCCAGACAGGGGGGATTTTACGAGCAGTACTTC; CDR3aa: CSARQGGFYEQYF
j_gene: TRBJ2-1; v_gene: TRBV7-2; abundance: .; d_gene: TRBD2; CDR3nt: TGTGCCAGCAGCTTAGCGGGCGGGGGGGCTGACGAGCAGTTCTTC; CDR3aa: CASSLAGGGADEQFF
j_gene: TRBJ2-6; v_gene: TRBV6-2/TRBV6-3; abundance: once; d_gene: .; CDR3nt: TGTGCCAGCAGCCCCGAGAGAGGGTCTCTCTCTGGGGCCAACGTCCTGACTTTC; CDR3aa: CASSPERGSLSGANVLTF
j_gene: TRBJ1-2; v_gene: TRBV5-6; abundance: .; d_gene: .; CDR3nt: TGTGCCAGCAGCTTAGGGTTCCGGGGCTACACCTTC; CDR3aa: CASSLGFRGYTF
j_gene: TRBJ1-1; v_gene: TRBV6-5; abundance: .; d_gene: .; CDR3nt: TGTGCCAGCAGGCCTTGGGGGGCGATGAACACTGAAGCTTTCTTT; CDR3aa: CASRPWGAMNTEAFF
j_gene: TRBJ1-2; v_gene: TRBV7-9; abundance: .; d_gene: .; CDR3nt: TGTGCCAGCAGCTTAGTGGGGGGCGACGGTGGCTACACCTTC; CDR3aa: CASSLVGGDGGYTF
j_gene: TRBJ2-3; v_gene: TRBV30; abundance: .; d_gene: .; CDR3nt: TGTGCCTGGAGTCAGGCAGTCACAGATACGCAGTATTTT; CDR3aa: CAWSQAVTDTQYF
j_gene: TRBJ1-2; v_gene: TRBV18; abundance: .; d_gene: .; CDR3nt: TGTGCCAGCTCACCGCTTAACAAGGATTTCTATGGCTACACCTTC; CDR3aa: CASSPLNKDFYGYTF
j_gene: TRBJ1-2; v_gene: TRBV29-1; abundance: .; d_gene: TRBD1; CDR3nt: TGCAGCGTTGAAGGGGGGACAGGGGCGGAGTATGGCTACACCTTC; CDR3aa: CSVEGGTGAEYGYTF
j_gene: TRBJ2-7; v_gene: TRBV2; abundance: .; d_gene: .; CDR3nt: TGTGCCAGCAGTGATAGGACGCTTTCGGGAACCTACGAGCAGTACTTC; CDR3aa: CASSDRTLSGTYEQYF
j_gene: TRBJ2-7; v_gene: TRBV27; abundance: .; d_gene: .; CDR3nt: TGTGCCAGCAGTTTAGGGCTCGGCTACGAGCAGTACTTC; CDR3aa: CASSLGLGYEQYF
j_gene: TRBJ1-2; v_gene: TRBV2; abundance: .; d_gene: TRBD1; CDR3nt: TGTGCCACGCAAACAGGGGACTATGGCTACACCTTC; CDR3aa: CATQTGDYGYTF
j_gene: TRBJ2-1; v_gene: TRBV7-9; abundance: .; d_gene: TRBD2; CDR3nt: TGTGCCAGCAGCCTGGGGGGGAGCGGTTCCTACAATGAGCAGTTCTTC; CDR3aa: CASSLGGSGSYNEQFF
j_gene: TRBJ2-7; v_gene: TRBV3-1; abundance: few; d_gene: TRBD1; CDR3nt: TGTGCCAGCAGCCAAGATATACAGGGACAGGGGGACTACGAGCAGTACTTC; CDR3aa: CASSQDIQGQGDYEQYF
j_gene: TRBJ2-7; v_gene: TRBV12-3/TRBV12-4; abundance: .; d_gene: .; CDR3nt: TGTGCCAGCAGTTGGGGGGGGCAGTACTACGAGCAGTACTTC; CDR3aa: CASSWGGQYYEQYF
j_gene: TRBJ1-1; v_gene: TRBV19; abundance: .; d_gene: .; CDR3nt: TGTGCCACCTCTCCTCTGTCCTTTGGGAACACTGAAGCTTTCTTT; CDR3aa: CATSPLSFGNTEAFF
j_gene: TRBJ1-6; v_gene: TRBV5-1; abundance: few; d_gene: TRBD1; CDR3nt: TGCGCCAGCAGCTCGTACGACAGGGAATCACCCCTCCACTTT; CDR3aa: CASSSYDRESPLHF
j_gene: TRBJ1-2; v_gene: TRBV2; abundance: .; d_gene: .; CDR3nt: TGTGCCACCTCCCCCAGGGGTATGGGTAGTGGCTACACCTTC; CDR3aa: CATSPRGMGSGYTF
j_gene: TRBJ1-4; v_gene: TRBV19; abundance: .; d_gene: .; CDR3nt: TGTGCCACTATGGACAGAACGGACCTGGTTCTGTTTTTT; CDR3aa: CATMDRTDLVLFF
j_gene: TRBJ2-1; v_gene: TRBV20-1; abundance: .; d_gene: TRBD2; CDR3nt: TGCAGTGCTAGAGATCGATCTAGGACTAGGATACATGAGCAGTTCTTC; CDR3aa: CSARDRSRTRIHEQFF
j_gene: TRBJ2-3; v_gene: TRBV29-1; abundance: .; d_gene: .; CDR3nt: TGCAGCGTTGAAGATGGTCGTGTAGGGGTCAGGTTGACAGATACGCAGTATTTT; CDR3aa: CSVEDGRVGVRLTDTQYF
j_gene: TRBJ1-1; v_gene: TRBV12-3/TRBV12-4; abundance: .; d_gene: .; CDR3nt: TGTGCCAGCAGTTTATCCAGGGAGGACACTGAAGCTTTCTTT; CDR3aa: CASSLSREDTEAFF
j_gene: TRBJ1-2; v_gene: TRBV30; abundance: .; d_gene: TRBD1; CDR3nt: TGTGCCTGGCGGGACAGGGCTTCATTTGGCTACACCTTC; CDR3aa: CAWRDRASFGYTF
j_gene: TRBJ2-5; v_gene: TRBV19; abundance: .; d_gene: .; CDR3nt: TGTGCCAGTAGTATACCAGGGGAGACCCAGTACTTC; CDR3aa: CASSIPGETQYF
j_gene: TRBJ2-2; v_gene: TRBV4-3; abundance: .; d_gene: TRBD2; CDR3nt: TGCGCCAGCAGCCCGGGACTAGCGGGAGGTGCCGGGGAGCTGTTTTTT; CDR3aa: CASSPGLAGGAGELFF